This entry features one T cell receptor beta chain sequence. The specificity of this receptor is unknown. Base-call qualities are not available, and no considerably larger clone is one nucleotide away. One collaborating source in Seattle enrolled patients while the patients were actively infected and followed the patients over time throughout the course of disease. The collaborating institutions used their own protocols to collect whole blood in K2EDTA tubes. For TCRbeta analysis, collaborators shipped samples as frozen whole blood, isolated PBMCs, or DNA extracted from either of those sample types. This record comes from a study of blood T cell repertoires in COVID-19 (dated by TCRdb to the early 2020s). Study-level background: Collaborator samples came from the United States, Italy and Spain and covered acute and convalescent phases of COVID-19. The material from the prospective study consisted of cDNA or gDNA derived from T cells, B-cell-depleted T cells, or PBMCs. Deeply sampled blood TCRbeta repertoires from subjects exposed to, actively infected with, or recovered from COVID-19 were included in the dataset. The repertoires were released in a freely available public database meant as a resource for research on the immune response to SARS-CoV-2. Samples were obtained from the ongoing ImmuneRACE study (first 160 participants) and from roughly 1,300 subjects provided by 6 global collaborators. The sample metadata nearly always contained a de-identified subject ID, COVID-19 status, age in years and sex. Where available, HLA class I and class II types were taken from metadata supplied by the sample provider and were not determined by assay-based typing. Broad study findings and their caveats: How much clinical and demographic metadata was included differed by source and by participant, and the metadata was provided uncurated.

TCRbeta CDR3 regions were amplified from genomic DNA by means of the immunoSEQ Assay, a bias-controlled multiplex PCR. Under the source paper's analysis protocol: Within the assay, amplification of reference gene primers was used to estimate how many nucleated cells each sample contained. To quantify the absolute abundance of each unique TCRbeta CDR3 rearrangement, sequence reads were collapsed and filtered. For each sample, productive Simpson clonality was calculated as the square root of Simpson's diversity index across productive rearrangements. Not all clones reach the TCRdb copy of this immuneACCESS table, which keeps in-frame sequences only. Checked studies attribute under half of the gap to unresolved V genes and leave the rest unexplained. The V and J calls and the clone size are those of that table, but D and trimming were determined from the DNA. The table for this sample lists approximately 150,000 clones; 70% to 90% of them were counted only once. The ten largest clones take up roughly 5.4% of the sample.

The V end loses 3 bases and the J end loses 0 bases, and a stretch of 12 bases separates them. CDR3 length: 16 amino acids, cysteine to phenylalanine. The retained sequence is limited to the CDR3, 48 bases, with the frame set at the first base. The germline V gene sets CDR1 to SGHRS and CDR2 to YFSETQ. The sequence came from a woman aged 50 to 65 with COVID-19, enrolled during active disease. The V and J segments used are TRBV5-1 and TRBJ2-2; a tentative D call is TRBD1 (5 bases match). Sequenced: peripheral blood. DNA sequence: TGCGCCAGCAGCTCCTCTAGGGGCCCGAACACCGGGGAGCTGTTTTTT. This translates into CASSSSRGPNTGELFF.